This TCR beta chain was recovered during a study of T cells after yellow fever vaccination. Findings and caveats of the study: Most primary-vaccination clones recurred post-booster (about 96% CD4, roughly 91% CD8). In FACS-sorted repertoires, abundant clonotypes from the bulk population could appear as contaminants.

This clonotype has just a few counts. Its cognate antigen is unknown. CDR1 SGHTA and CDR2 FQGNSA come from the germline V gene. Between the trimmed V and J ends, which lost 6 bases and 6 bases, there was a span of 14 bases. The CDR3 consists of 13 residues. One entry per CDR3 protein, called by TCRdb with MiXCR from the 5' RACE reads. The sample carries around 350,000 distinct CDR3 sequences, 6.2% recorded once. The J gene is TRBJ2-5, the V gene TRBV7-2; either TRBD1 or TRBD2 may fit D (7 bases each). The sequence came from a young man who received the YFV17D yellow fever vaccine. The sample in question was PBMCs, obtained 5 days after the yellow fever booster vaccination. CDR3 sequence (DNA): TGTGCCAGCAGTCAGGGGGGAGGGAAGACCCAGTACTTC. Translating it yields CASSQGGGKTQYF.